The sample holds a few counts of the clone carrying this T cell receptor (beta chain). The PCR was carried out with 60 Vbeta primers and 13 Jbeta primers. Sequencing was performed with immunoSEQ multiplex PCR; in TCRdb, only in-frame clones are kept and a portion is missing. Of some 140,000 clones listed, about 66% are singletons. The entry originates in a study of cytomegalovirus exposure and HLA in healthy donors. The V and J ends lost 6 bases and 4 bases, in that order; junction bases with no gene match: 4. Germline V gives CDR1 SGHTA, CDR2 FQGNSA. The CDR3 loop spans 14 amino acids. V is TRBV7-2 and J is TRBJ2-5; 11 bases line up with TRBD2. The TCR was taken from a human donor in good health. Material: PBMCs. The CDR3 sequence: CASRTGLAGETQYF. The CDR3 DNA follows: TGTGCCAGCAGAACAGGACTAGCGGGAGAGACCCAGTACTTC.